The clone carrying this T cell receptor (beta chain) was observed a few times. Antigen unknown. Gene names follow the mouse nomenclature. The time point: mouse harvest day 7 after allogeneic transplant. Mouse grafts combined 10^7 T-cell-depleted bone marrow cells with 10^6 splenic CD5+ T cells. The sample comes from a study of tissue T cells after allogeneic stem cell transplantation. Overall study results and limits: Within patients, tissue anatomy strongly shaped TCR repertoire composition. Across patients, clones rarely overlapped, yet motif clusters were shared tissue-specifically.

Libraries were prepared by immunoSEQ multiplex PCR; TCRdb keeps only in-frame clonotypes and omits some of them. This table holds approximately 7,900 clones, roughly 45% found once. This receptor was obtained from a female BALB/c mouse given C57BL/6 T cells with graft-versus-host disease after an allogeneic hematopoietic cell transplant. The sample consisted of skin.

This chain's CDR3 is CASSEGTGQAPLF. Partial CDR3 DNA: TGTGCCAGCAGTGAAGGGACAGGGCAGGCTCCGCTT. J is TRBJ1-5 and V is TRBV13-3; TRBD1 agrees at 9 bases. The observed sequence ends 1 residue before the CDR3 terminus, with the missing tail filled in from the germline J gene. The CDR3 loop spans 13 amino acids. Per the germline V gene, CDR1 is NNHDY and CDR2 is SYVADS. V gave up 2 bases and J gave up 7 bases; unmatched junction bases: 1.